This entry is about one T cell receptor (beta chain). Antigen unknown. This sample is drawn from a study of shared clonotypes between healthy human individuals. Study conclusions and caveats: Naive subsets, compared against memory subsets, generally had larger estimated richness values.

CDR1 and CDR2 (germline): SGHDT, YYEEEE. CDR3 length: 15 residues. The ends lost 2 bases at V and 7 bases at J; junction bases unmatched: 7. Data came from immunoSEQ multiplex PCR; TCRdb stores just in-frame clones and leaves some out. The sample lists over 750,000 clones; 90% to 97% were seen once. As defined, naive CD8 cells were CD45RO-negative and positively selected for CCR7, with terminally differentiated effector memory CD45RA+ cells excluded. The V and J genes are TRBV5-6 and TRBJ2-7; TRBD1 aligns across 12 bases. What was sequenced was naive CD8+ T cells sorted from blood. This receptor was obtained from a man aged 30-40 years in good health. The CDR3 DNA is TGTGCCAGCAGCTTAAACCGGGACAGGGGGCGAGAGCAGTACTTC. Residues: CASSLNRDRGREQYF.